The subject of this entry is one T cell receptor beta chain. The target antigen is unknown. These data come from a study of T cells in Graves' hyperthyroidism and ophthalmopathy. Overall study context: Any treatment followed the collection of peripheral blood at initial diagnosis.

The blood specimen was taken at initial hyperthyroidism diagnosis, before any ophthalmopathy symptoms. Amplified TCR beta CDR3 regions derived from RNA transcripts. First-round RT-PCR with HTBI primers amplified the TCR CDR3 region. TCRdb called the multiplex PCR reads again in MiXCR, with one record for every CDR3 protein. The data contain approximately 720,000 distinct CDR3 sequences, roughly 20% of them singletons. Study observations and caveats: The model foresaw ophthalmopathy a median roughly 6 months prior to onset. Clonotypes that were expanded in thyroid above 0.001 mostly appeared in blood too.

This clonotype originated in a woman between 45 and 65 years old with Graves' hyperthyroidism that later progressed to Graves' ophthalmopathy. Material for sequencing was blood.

CDR3 protein: CASSYGLAEETQYF. CDR3 coding DNA: TGTGCCAGCAGTTACGGACTAGCGGAAGAGACCCAGTACTTC. The V gene is TRBV6-5, the J gene TRBJ2-5; TRBD2 aligns across 10 bases. The germline gives CDR1 MNHEY, CDR2 SVGAGI. The CDR3 length is 14 residues. The junction had 0 bases not matched to a gene; V was cut back by 2 bases and J by 3 bases.